This T cell receptor beta chain was recorded in a study of OX40 agonist ivuxolimab in advanced cancers. Overall study context: Patients were treated with ivuxolimab, an agonistic anti-OX40 (CD134) antibody. General observations from the study: CD4+ T cells averaged fewer expanded clones than CD8+ T cells. Expanded peripheral T cells had an undetermined antigen specificity.

Only in-frame clones appear in the TCRdb table, and some are missing; sequencing was by immunoSEQ multiplex PCR. The data hold 90,000 to 100,000 clones, with roughly 95% observed a single time. This clone was counted once. What it binds is not known. Per germline, CDR1 SGHTA and CDR2 FQGTGA. V dropped 4 bases and J dropped 2; count of bases not matched to a gene: 7. CDR3 length: 17 residues. This receptor was obtained from an adult with an advanced solid tumor such as melanoma, head and neck, liver or kidney cancer. The chain carries TRBV7-3 and TRBJ2-3, with 12 nucleotides matching TRBD2. The starting material was CD4+ or CD8+ T cells sorted from blood, obtained in a trial of the OX40 agonist ivuxolimab. CDR3 sequence reads: CASSYGLAGFSTDTQYF. As DNA, the CDR3 is TGTGCCAGCAGCTACGGACTAGCGGGGTTTTCCACAGATACGCAGTATTTT. The entire variable domain, with the rest obtained from reference TRBV7-3 and TRBJ2-3, is as follows: GAGVSQTPSNKVTEKGKYVELRCDPISGHTALYWYRQSLGQGPEFLIYFQGTGAADDSGLPNDRFFAVRPEGSVSTLKIQRTERGDSAVYLCASSYGLAGFSTDTQYFGPGTRLTVL.